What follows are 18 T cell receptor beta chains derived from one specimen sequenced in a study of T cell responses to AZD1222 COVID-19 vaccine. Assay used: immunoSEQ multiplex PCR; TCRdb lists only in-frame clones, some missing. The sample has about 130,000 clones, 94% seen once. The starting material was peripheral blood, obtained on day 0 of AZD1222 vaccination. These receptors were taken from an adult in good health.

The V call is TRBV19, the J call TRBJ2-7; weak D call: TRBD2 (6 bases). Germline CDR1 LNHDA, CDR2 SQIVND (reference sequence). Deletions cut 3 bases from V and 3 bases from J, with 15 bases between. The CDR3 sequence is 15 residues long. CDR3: CASSIGGSSLYEQYF. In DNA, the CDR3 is TGTGCCAGTAGTATTGGGGGGTCTTCTCTCTACGAGCAGTACTTC.

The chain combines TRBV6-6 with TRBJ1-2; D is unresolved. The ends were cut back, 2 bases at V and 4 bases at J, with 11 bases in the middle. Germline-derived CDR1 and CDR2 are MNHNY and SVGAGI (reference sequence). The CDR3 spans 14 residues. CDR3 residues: CASSYLVRGYGYTF. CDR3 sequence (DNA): TGTGCCAGCAGTTACCTCGTTCGGGGCTATGGCTACACCTTC.

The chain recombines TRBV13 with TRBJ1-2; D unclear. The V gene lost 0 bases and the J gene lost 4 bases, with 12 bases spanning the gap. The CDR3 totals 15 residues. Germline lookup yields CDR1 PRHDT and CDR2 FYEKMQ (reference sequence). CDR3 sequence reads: CASSLGPDLRYGYTF. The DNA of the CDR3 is TGTGCCAGCAGCTTAGGCCCCGATCTGCGCTATGGCTACACCTTC.

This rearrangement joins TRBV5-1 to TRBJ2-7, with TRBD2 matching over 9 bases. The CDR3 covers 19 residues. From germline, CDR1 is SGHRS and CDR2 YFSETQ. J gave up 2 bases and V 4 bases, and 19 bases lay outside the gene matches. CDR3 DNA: TGCGCCAGCAGCCCGGCCCCCGTTAGCGGGGGCCCCAGGGCCTACGAGCAGTACTTC. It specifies CASSPAPVSGGPRAYEQYF. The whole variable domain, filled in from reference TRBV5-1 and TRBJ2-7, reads KAGVTQTPRYLIKTRGQQVTLSCSPISGHRSVSWYQQTPGQGLQFLFEYFSETQRNKGNFPGRFSGRQFSNSRSEMNVSTLELGDSALYLCASSPAPVSGGPRAYEQYFGPGTRLTVT.

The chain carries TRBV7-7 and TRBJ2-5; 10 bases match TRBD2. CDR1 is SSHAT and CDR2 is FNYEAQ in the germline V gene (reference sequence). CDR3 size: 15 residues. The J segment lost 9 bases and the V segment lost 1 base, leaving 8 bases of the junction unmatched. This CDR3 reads CASSLDTSGVRAQYF. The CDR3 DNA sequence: TGTGCCAGCAGCTTAGACACTAGCGGGGTTAGGGCCCAGTACTTC.

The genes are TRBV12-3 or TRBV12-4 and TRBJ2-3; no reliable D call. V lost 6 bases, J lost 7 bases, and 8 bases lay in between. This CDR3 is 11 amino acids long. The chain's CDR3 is CASSQTYTQYF. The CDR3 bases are TGTGCCAGCAGCCAGACTTATACGCAGTATTTT.

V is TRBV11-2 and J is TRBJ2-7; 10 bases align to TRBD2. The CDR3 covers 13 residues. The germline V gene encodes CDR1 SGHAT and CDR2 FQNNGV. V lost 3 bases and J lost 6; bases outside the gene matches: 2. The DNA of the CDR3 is TGTGCCAGCAGCTTCAGGACTAGCGGCGAGCAGTACTTC. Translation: CASSFRTSGEQYF.

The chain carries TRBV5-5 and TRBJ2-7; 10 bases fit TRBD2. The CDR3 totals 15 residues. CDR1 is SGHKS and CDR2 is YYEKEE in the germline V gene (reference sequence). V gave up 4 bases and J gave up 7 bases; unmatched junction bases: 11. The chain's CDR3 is CASSLTGTSASEQYF. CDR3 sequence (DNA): TGTGCCAGCAGCCTAACCGGGACTAGCGCCTCGGAGCAGTACTTC. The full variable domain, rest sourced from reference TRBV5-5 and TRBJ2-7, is DAGVTQSPTHLIKTRGQQVTLRCSPISGHKSVSWYQQVLGQGPQFIFQYYEKEERGRGNFPDRFSARQFPNYSSELNVNALLLGDSALYLCASSLTGTSASEQYFGPGTRLTVT.

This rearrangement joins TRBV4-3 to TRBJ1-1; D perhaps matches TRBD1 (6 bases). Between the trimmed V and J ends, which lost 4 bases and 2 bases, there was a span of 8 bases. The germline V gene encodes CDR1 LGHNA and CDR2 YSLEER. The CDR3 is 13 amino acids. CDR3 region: CASSRDINTEAFF. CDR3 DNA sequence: TGCGCCAGCAGCCGGGACATTAACACTGAAGCTTTCTTT.

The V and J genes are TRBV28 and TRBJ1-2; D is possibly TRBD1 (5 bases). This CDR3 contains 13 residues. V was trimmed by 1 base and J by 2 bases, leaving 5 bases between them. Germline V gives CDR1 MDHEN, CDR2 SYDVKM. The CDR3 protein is CASSLSGNYGYTF. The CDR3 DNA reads TGTGCCAGCAGTTTATCAGGGAACTATGGCTACACCTTC.

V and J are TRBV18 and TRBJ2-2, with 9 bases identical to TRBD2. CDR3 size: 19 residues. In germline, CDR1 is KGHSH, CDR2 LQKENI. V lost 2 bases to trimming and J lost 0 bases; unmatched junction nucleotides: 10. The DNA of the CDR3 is TGTGCCAGCTCACCAGGGTTTTACTCTAGCGGGACGAACACCGGGGAGCTGTTTTTT. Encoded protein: CASSPGFYSSGTNTGELFF.

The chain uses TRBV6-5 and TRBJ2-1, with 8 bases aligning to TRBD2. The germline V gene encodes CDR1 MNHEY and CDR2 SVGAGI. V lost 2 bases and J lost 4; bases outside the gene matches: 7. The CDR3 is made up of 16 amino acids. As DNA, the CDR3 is TGTGCCAGCAGTTACACCGCGGGAGGAGGATACAATGAGCAGTTCTTC. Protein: CASSYTAGGGYNEQFF.

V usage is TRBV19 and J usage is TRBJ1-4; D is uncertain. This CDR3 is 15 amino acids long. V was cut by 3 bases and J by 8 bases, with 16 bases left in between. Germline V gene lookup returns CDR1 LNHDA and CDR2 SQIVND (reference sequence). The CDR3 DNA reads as TGTGCCAGTAGTATCGGACCGGCCGCGGGGGAAAAACTGTTTTTT. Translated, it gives CASSIGPAAGEKLFF.

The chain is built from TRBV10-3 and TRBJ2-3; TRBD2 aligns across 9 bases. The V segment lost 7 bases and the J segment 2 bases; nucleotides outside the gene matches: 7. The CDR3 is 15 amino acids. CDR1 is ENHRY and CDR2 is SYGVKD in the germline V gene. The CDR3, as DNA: TGTGCCATCACTAGGACTAGCGACAACACAGATACGCAGTATTTT. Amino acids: CAITRTSDNTDTQYF.

The CDR3 protein is CASSLGLRGNGYTF. Here the CDR3 DNA reads TGTGCCAGCAGCTTAGGTCTTCGGGGGAACGGCTACACCTTC. The chain is built from TRBV7-2 and TRBJ1-2; weak D call: TRBD1 (5 bases). The CDR3 sequence is 14 residues long. V was cut by 1 base and J by 8 bases, with 14 bases left in between. Germline V gene lookup returns CDR1 SGHTA and CDR2 FQGNSA.

The CDR3 protein is CASSLLGNTEAFF. The CDR3 DNA reads as TGTGCCAGCAGCCTCCTAGGGAACACTGAAGCTTTCTTT. The J gene is TRBJ1-1, the V gene TRBV6-2 or TRBV6-3; no reliable D call. Germline V gene sequence: CDR1 MNHEY, CDR2 SVGEGT. V was shortened by 6 bases and J by 1 base, with 9 bases between the two germline ends. CDR3 size: 13 residues.

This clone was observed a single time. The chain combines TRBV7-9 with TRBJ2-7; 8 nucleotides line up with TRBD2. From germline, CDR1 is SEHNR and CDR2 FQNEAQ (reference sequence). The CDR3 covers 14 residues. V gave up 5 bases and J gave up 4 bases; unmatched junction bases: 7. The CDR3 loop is CASSEPGLGYEQYF. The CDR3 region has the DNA TGTGCCAGCAGCGAACCGGGACTAGGGTACGAGCAGTACTTC.

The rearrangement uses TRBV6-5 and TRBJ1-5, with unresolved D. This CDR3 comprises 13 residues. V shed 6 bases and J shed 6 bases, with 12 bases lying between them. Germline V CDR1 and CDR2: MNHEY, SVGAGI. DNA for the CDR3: TGTGCCAGCAGACCGGTAGGCGGTCAGCCCCAGCATTTT. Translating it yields CASRPVGGQPQHF.